These T cell receptor beta chains were read from a single sample in a study of vaccination and CD4 T cells after COVID-19. These receptors' antigens are unknown. MiXCR, run by TCRdb on the PCR reads, gives a single entry per CDR3 protein. The sample includes roughly 10,000 distinct CDR3 sequences, roughly 50% of them seen just once. The sequencing input was CD4+ T cells from blood, cultured in vitro. All receptors come from a human donor who had recovered from COVID-19. CDR3s include the opening cysteine and the closing phenylalanine or tryptophan. The D gene is left open where the match is weak. Only some rows state a clone size, as once, few, many or a class for expanded clones.

d_call: NA; clone_size: NA; v_call: TRBV19; j_call: TRBJ1-2; cdr3_nt: TGTGCCAGTAGTATAGAGAGAAACTATGGCTACACCTTC; cdr3_aa: CASSIERNYGYTF
d_call: NA; clone_size: few; v_call: TRBV28; j_call: TRBJ2-5; cdr3_nt: TGTGCCAGCAGCCCCGGAACAGGGATGAAAGAGACCCAGTACTTC; cdr3_aa: CASSPGTGMKETQYF
d_call: TRBD2; clone_size: NA; v_call: TRBV24-1; j_call: TRBJ2-5; cdr3_nt: TGTGCCACCAGTGCCGGACTAGCGGGAGGGCAAGAGACCCAGTACTTC; cdr3_aa: CATSAGLAGGQETQYF
d_call: NA; clone_size: few; v_call: TRBV20-1; j_call: TRBJ2-3; cdr3_nt: TGCAGTGCTAGGGCGGGGGCCATGGCAGATACGCAGTATTTT; cdr3_aa: CSARAGAMADTQYF
d_call: NA; clone_size: NA; v_call: TRBV7-9; j_call: TRBJ1-1; cdr3_nt: TGTGCCAGCAGCCGACACGGCCTGAACACTGAAGCTTTCTTT; cdr3_aa: CASSRHGLNTEAFF
d_call: NA; clone_size: NA; v_call: TRBV19; j_call: TRBJ1-6; cdr3_nt: TGTGCCAGTAGTATGGATTGGCAGGGCCTAAATTCACCCCTCCACTTT; cdr3_aa: CASSMDWQGLNSPLHF
d_call: NA; clone_size: NA; v_call: TRBV20-1; j_call: TRBJ2-7; cdr3_nt: TGCAGTGCTAGACCCGGACAGTCCTACGAGCAGTACTTC; cdr3_aa: CSARPGQSYEQYF
d_call: TRBD2; clone_size: NA; v_call: TRBV12-3/TRBV12-4; j_call: TRBJ2-7; cdr3_nt: TGTGCCAGCAGTCTACACGGGAGGGCCGAGTACGAGCAGTACTTC; cdr3_aa: CASSLHGRAEYEQYF
d_call: TRBD1; clone_size: few; v_call: TRBV30; j_call: TRBJ1-5; cdr3_nt: TGTGCCTCCCGAGGGGGCCGCAATCAGCCCCAGCATTTT; cdr3_aa: CASRGGRNQPQHF
d_call: NA; clone_size: NA; v_call: TRBV11-3; j_call: TRBJ1-1; cdr3_nt: TGTGCCAGCAGCTCATCACCGCCCGGGGCGGGGACTGAAGCTTTCTTT; cdr3_aa: CASSSSPPGAGTEAFF
d_call: TRBD1; clone_size: NA; v_call: TRBV6-1; j_call: TRBJ1-2; cdr3_nt: TGTGCCAGCAGTGTCCGACAGGGGTATGGCTACACCTTC; cdr3_aa: CASSVRQGYGYTF
d_call: TRBD1; clone_size: NA; v_call: TRBV6-5; j_call: TRBJ2-7; cdr3_nt: TGTGCCAGCAGTTACTACAGGGGGTACGAGCAGTACTTC; cdr3_aa: CASSYYRGYEQYF
d_call: NA; clone_size: NA; v_call: TRBV28; j_call: TRBJ1-2; cdr3_nt: TGTGCCAGCAGCCCTGCGGGGACCTATGGCTACACCTTC; cdr3_aa: CASSPAGTYGYTF
d_call: NA; clone_size: NA; v_call: TRBV27; j_call: TRBJ2-7; cdr3_nt: TGTGCCAGCAGGAGCCAGGGTAGGGGTAAAGGCGAGCAGTACTTC; cdr3_aa: CASRSQGRGKGEQYF
d_call: NA; clone_size: NA; v_call: TRBV20-1; j_call: TRBJ1-2; cdr3_nt: TGCAGTGTCAGAGATCGGCGGGGGCAGGACTATGGCTACACCTTC; cdr3_aa: CSVRDRRGQDYGYTF